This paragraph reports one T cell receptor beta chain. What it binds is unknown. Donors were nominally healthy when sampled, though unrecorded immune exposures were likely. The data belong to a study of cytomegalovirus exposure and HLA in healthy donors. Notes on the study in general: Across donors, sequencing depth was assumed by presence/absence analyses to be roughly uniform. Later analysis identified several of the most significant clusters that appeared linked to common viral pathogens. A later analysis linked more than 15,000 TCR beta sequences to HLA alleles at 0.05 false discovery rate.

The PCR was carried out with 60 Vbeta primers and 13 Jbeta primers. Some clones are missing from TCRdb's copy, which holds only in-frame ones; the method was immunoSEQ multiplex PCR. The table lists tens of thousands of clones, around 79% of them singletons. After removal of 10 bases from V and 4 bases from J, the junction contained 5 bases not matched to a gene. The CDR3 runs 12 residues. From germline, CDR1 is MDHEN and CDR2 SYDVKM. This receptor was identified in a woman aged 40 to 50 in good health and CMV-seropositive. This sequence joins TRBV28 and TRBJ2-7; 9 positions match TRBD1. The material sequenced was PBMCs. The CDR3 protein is CATYRGLYEQYF. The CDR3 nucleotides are TGTGCCACCTACAGGGGGCTATACGAGCAGTACTTC.